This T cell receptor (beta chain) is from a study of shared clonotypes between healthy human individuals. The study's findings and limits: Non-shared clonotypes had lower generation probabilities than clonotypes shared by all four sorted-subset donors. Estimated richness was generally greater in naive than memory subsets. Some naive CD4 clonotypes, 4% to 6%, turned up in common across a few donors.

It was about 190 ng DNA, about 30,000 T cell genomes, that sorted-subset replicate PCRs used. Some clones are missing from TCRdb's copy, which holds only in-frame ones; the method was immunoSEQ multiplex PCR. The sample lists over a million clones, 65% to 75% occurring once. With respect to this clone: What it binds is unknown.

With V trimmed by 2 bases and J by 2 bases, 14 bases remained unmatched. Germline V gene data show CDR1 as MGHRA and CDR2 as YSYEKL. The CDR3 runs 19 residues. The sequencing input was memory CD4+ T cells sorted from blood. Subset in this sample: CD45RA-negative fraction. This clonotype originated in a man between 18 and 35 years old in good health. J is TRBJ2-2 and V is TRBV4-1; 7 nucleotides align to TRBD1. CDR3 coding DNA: TGCGCCAGCAGCCAATCCAGGGCCCCGGGACAGCCCAACACCGGGGAGCTGTTTTTT. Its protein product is CASSQSRAPGQPNTGELFF.